This is a list of T cell receptor beta chains from one sample in a study of T cells after yellow fever vaccination. TCRdb itself ran the 5' RACE reads through MiXCR, one entry per CDR3 protein. The sample records 400,000 to 650,000 distinct CDR3 sequences, 21% being singletons. Specimen: PBMCs, collected around 3 weeks after the first yellow fever vaccination. The receptors originated from a young man who received the YFV17D yellow fever vaccine. The CDR3 runs from the conserved cysteine through the conserved F or W. The D gene is left open where the match is weak. Not all rows give a size; the values are once, few, many and, for expanded clones, a class.

J,V,size,D,CDR3,DNA
TRBJ2-2,TRBV24-1,-,-,CATSDPYVGPSNTGELFF,TGTGCCACCAGTGATCCATACGTTGGTCCCTCGAACACCGGGGAGCTGTTTTTT
TRBJ1-1,TRBV7-8,once,-,CASSLVPRGGTEAFF,TGTGCCAGCAGCTTAGTTCCCAGGGGAGGCACTGAAGCTTTCTTT
TRBJ2-7,TRBV29-1,many,-,CSVTGLLPSYEQYF,TGCAGCGTTACAGGGTTATTGCCCTCCTACGAGCAGTACTTC
TRBJ1-5,TRBV7-2,-,TRBD1,CASSLGTGLGQPQHF,TGTGCCAGCAGCTTAGGGACAGGGTTGGGGCAGCCCCAGCATTTT
TRBJ2-1,TRBV29-1,-,-,CSVVGGARGYNEQFF,TGCAGCGTTGTAGGGGGGGCCCGCGGTTACAATGAGCAGTTCTTC
TRBJ2-1,TRBV6-2/TRBV6-3,few,TRBD2,CASSPSGYVSSYNEQFF,TGTGCCAGCAGTCCTAGCGGGTACGTCAGCTCCTACAATGAGCAGTTCTTC
TRBJ1-5,TRBV9,-,-,CASSVGGGPPQHF,TGTGCCAGCAGCGTCGGGGGGGGGCCGCCCCAGCATTTT
TRBJ2-1,TRBV5-1,few,-,CASSWNYNEQFF,TGCGCCAGCAGCTGGAACTACAATGAGCAGTTCTTC
TRBJ1-5,TRBV4-1,many,TRBD1,CASSQPGQGPNQPQHF,TGCGCCAGCAGCCAGCCGGGACAGGGTCCCAATCAGCCCCAGCATTTT
TRBJ2-3,TRBV20-1,once,-,CSAEGGALAGGTDTQYF,TGCAGTGCTGAAGGGGGCGCTTTGGCGGGGGGCACAGATACGCAGTATTTT
TRBJ2-5,TRBV4-2,many,-,CASSQDILIPETQYF,TGTGCCAGCAGCCAAGATATTCTTATTCCGGAGACCCAGTACTTC
TRBJ1-2,TRBV12-3/TRBV12-4,-,-,CASSFTGRRGYTF,TGTGCCAGCAGTTTCACAGGAAGACGTGGCTACACCTTC
TRBJ1-5,TRBV29-1,many,-,CSVATGLNQPQHF,TGCAGCGTGGCAACAGGGTTAAATCAGCCCCAGCATTTT
TRBJ2-1,TRBV6-4,many,TRBD2,CASSPTSDNEQFF,TGTGCCAGCAGTCCGACTAGCGACAATGAGCAGTTCTTC
TRBJ2-1,TRBV7-9,few,-,CASSGSNRGGHEQFF,TGTGCCAGCAGCGGGTCCAACAGGGGGGGACATGAGCAGTTCTTC
TRBJ2-3,TRBV6-2/TRBV6-3,few,TRBD2,CASSYSGLVDYF,TGTGCCAGCAGTTACTCGGGACTAGTCGATTATTTT
TRBJ1-1,TRBV20-1,few,-,CSARDPSGGRTEAFF,TGCAGTGCTAGAGACCCTAGCGGCGGGAGGACTGAAGCTTTCTTT
TRBJ2-2,TRBV9,-,TRBD2,CASSSREAGFTGELFF,TGTGCCAGCAGCTCCCGAGAAGCGGGGTTCACCGGGGAGCTGTTTTTT
TRBJ2-3,TRBV29-1,-,-,CSVVGQTNTDTQYF,TGCAGCGTTGTTGGCCAAACTAACACAGATACGCAGTATTTT
TRBJ1-4,TRBV7-9,few,-,CASSPEGGGVKLFF,TGTGCCAGCAGCCCCGAAGGGGGGGGCGTAAAACTGTTTTTT
TRBJ1-1,TRBV15,few,-,CATSRGGGTEAFF,TGTGCCACCAGCAGGGGGGGAGGCACTGAAGCTTTCTTT
TRBJ1-1,TRBV12-3/TRBV12-4,few,TRBD1,CASRLTGGWTEAFF,TGTGCCAGCAGGTTGACAGGGGGTTGGACTGAAGCTTTCTTT
TRBJ2-3,TRBV4-1,-,-,CASSQVSVYVSTDTQYF,TGCGCCAGCAGCCAAGTATCGGTCTATGTGAGCACAGATACGCAGTATTTT
TRBJ1-5,TRBV6-2/TRBV6-3,few,TRBD1,CASSYSPDRGRFQPQHF,TGTGCCAGCAGTTACTCGCCGGACAGGGGGCGCTTCCAGCCCCAGCATTTT
TRBJ2-1,TRBV18,few,TRBD2,CASSPGLAGGVEQFF,TGTGCCAGCTCACCGGGACTAGCGGGGGGAGTTGAGCAGTTCTTC
TRBJ2-5,TRBV20-1,few,TRBD2,CSANSGGGKETQYF,TGCAGTGCTAACAGCGGGGGGGGAAAGGAGACCCAGTACTTC
TRBJ1-2,TRBV5-8,-,-,CASSLWRRGYGYTF,TGTGCCAGCAGCTTATGGCGGCGGGGCTATGGCTACACCTTC
TRBJ2-7,TRBV6-5,-,-,CASSLNRVWLEQYF,TGTGCCAGCAGTTTGAACAGGGTCTGGCTCGAGCAGTACTTC
TRBJ1-5,TRBV4-2,many,-,CASSQDRHQPQHF,TGTGCCAGCAGCCAAGATCGGCATCAGCCCCAGCATTTT
TRBJ1-1,TRBV20-1,-,-,CSASAFTGSTEAFF,TGCAGTGCTAGTGCGTTTACGGGCTCGACTGAAGCTTTCTTT
TRBJ1-5,TRBV9,-,TRBD1,CASSMGTASNQPQHF,TGTGCCAGCAGCATGGGGACAGCCAGCAATCAGCCCCAGCATTTT
TRBJ2-2,TRBV5-1,-,-,CASSYRTPNTGELFF,TGCGCCAGCAGCTATCGCACCCCGAACACCGGGGAGCTGTTTTTT
TRBJ2-5,TRBV3-1,few,-,CASSYQGASQETQYF,TGTGCCAGCAGCTATCAGGGAGCTAGCCAAGAGACCCAGTACTTC
TRBJ2-2,TRBV10-3,-,-,CAISETEGGLTGELFF,TGTGCCATCAGTGAGACCGAGGGGGGACTGACCGGGGAGCTGTTTTTT
TRBJ2-5,TRBV12-3/TRBV12-4,few,TRBD2,CASSLASGGMRETQYF,TGTGCCAGCAGTTTGGCTAGCGGGGGGATGCGGGAGACCCAGTACTTC
TRBJ2-7,TRBV6-5,few,TRBD2,CASSYTSGGAGYEQYF,TGTGCCAGCAGTTACACTAGCGGGGGGGCTGGATACGAGCAGTACTTC
TRBJ2-5,TRBV4-3,-,-,CASSSFRGTETQYF,TGCGCCAGCAGCTCCTTTAGGGGGACGGAGACCCAGTACTTC
TRBJ2-3,TRBV20-1,-,TRBD2,CSASGLAGVPLTDTQYF,TGCAGTGCTAGTGGACTAGCGGGGGTCCCCTTGACAGATACGCAGTATTTT
TRBJ2-1,TRBV6-2/TRBV6-3,few,-,CASRDLAYNEQFF,TGTGCCAGCAGGGACCTAGCGTACAATGAGCAGTTCTTC
TRBJ2-5,TRBV7-6,many,-,CASSSRIWGTQETQYF,TGTGCCAGCAGCTCCCGGATCTGGGGCACACAAGAGACCCAGTACTTC
TRBJ2-2,TRBV5-1,-,-,CASSWTLNTGELFF,TGCGCCAGCAGCTGGACACTGAACACCGGGGAGCTGTTTTTT
TRBJ2-1,TRBV12-3/TRBV12-4,many,-,CASRSTDNEQFF,TGTGCCAGCAGATCTACAGACAATGAGCAGTTCTTC
TRBJ1-1,TRBV4-2,few,TRBD1,CASSQGVGTGGMNTEAFF,TGTGCCAGCAGCCAAGGGGTGGGGACAGGGGGCATGAACACTGAAGCTTTCTTT
TRBJ1-2,TRBV27,few,-,CASSLIQGNYGYTF,TGTGCCAGCAGTTTAATCCAGGGTAACTATGGCTACACCTTC
TRBJ1-5,TRBV19,-,-,CASSIFGFSNQPQHF,TGTGCCAGTAGTATTTTCGGATTTAGCAATCAGCCCCAGCATTTT
TRBJ2-4,TRBV23-1,-,-,CAFPPRLAKNIQYF,TGCGCTTTTCCCCCGCGACTGGCCAAAAACATTCAGTACTTC
TRBJ2-4,TRBV4-3,-,-,CASSQALPLGNIQYF,TGCGCCAGCAGCCAAGCCCTACCACTAGGTAACATTCAGTACTTC